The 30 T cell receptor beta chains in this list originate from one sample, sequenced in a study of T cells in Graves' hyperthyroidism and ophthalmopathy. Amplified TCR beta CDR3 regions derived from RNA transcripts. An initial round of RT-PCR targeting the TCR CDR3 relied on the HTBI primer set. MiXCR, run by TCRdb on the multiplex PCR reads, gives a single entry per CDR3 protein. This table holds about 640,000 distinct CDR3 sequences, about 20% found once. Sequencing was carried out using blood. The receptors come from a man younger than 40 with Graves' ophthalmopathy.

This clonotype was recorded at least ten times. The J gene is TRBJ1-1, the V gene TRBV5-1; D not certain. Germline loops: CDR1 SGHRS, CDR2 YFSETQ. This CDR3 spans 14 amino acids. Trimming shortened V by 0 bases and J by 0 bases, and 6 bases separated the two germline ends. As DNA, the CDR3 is TGCGCCAGCAGCTTGGAGGGAATGAACACTGAAGCTTTCTTT. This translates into CASSLEGMNTEAFF. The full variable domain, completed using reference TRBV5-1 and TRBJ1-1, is KAGVTQTPRYLIKTRGQQVTLSCSPISGHRSVSWYQQTPGQGLQFLFEYFSETQRNKGNFPGRFSGRQFSNSRSEMNVSTLELGDSALYLCASSLEGMNTEAFFGQGTRLTVV.

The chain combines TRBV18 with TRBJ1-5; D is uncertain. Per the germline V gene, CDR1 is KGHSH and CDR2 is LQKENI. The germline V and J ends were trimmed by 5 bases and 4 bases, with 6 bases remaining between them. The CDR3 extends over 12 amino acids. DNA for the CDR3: TGTGCCAGCTCAGGCAGGAATCAGCCCCAGCATTTT. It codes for CASSGRNQPQHF.

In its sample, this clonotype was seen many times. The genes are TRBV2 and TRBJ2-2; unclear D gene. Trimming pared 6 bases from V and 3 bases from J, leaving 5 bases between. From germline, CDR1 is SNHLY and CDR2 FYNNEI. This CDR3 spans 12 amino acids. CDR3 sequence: CASRLDTGELFF. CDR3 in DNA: TGTGCCAGCAGACTTGACACCGGGGAGCTGTTTTTT. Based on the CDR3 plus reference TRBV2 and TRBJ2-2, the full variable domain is EPEVTQTPSHQVTQMGQEVILRCVPISNHLYFYWYRQILGQKVEFLVSFYNNEISEKSEIFDDQFSVERPDGSNFTLKIRSTKLEDSAMYFCASRLDTGELFFGEGSRLTVL.

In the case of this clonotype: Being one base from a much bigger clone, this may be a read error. CDR3 DNA sequence: TGTGCCAGCAGCTCTTCGAACAGGGGGCCCGGCGGGGAGCTGTTTTTT. This sequence encodes CASSSSNRGPGGELFF. The gene calls are TRBV11-2 and TRBJ2-2, with TRBD1 matching 9 bases. Trimming cost V 4 bases and J 7 bases; bases outside gene matches: 10. Per germline, CDR1 SGHAT and CDR2 FQNNGV. The CDR3 has 16 amino acids. The variable domain in full, completed from reference TRBV11-2 and TRBJ2-2, reads EAGVAQSPRYKIIEKRQSVAFWCNPISGHATLYWYQQILGQGPKLLIQFQNNGVVDDSQLPKDRFSAERLKGVDSTLKIQPAKLEDSAVYLCASSSSNRGPGGELFFGEGSRLTVL.

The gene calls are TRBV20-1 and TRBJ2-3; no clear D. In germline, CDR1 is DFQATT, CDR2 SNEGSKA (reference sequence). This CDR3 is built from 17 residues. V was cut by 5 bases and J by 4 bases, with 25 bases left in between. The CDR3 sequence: CSARLGTGLASADTQYF. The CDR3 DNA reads TGCAGTGCTCGATTGGGCACCGGATTGGCGTCGGCAGATACGCAGTATTTT.

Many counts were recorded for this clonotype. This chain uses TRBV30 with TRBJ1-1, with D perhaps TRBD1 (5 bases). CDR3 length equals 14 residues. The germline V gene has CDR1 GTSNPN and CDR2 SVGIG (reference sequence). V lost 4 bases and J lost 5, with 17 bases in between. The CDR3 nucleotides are TGTGCCTGGAAGGCTCAGGGTAGGACTACTGAAGCTTTCTTT. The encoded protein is CAWKAQGRTTEAFF.

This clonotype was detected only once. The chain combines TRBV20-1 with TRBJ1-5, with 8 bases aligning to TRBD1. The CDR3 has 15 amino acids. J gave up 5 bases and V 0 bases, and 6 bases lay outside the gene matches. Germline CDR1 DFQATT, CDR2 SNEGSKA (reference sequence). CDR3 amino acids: CSARDVLTGDQPQHF. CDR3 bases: TGCAGTGCTAGAGATGTACTGACAGGGGATCAGCCCCAGCATTTT.

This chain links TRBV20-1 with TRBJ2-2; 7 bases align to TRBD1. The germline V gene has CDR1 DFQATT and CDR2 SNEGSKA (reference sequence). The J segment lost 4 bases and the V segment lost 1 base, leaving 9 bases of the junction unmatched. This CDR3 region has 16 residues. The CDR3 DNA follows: TGCAGTGCTAGAGGCCGGACAGGCAAGGGCACCGGGGAGCTGTTTTTT. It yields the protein CSARGRTGKGTGELFF.

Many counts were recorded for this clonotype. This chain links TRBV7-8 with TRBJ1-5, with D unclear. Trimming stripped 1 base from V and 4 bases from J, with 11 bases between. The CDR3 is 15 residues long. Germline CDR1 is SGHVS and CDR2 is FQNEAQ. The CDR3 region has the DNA TGTGCCAGCAGCTTAGGTGAAGGACGGAATCAGCCCCAGCATTTT. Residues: CASSLGEGRNQPQHF.

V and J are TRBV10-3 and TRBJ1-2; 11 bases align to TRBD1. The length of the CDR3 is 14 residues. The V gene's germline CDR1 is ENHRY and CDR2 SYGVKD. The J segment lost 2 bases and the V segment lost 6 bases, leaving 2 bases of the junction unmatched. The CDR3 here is CAISGQGANYGYTF. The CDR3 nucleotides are TGTGCCATCAGCGGACAGGGGGCGAACTATGGCTACACCTTC.

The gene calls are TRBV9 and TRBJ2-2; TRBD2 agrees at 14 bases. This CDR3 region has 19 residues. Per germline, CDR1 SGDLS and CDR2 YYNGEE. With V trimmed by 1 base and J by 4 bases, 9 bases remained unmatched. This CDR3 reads CASSVPGTSGSMSTGELFF. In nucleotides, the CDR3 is TGTGCCAGCAGCGTACCCGGGACTAGCGGGAGCATGAGCACCGGGGAGCTGTTTTTT.

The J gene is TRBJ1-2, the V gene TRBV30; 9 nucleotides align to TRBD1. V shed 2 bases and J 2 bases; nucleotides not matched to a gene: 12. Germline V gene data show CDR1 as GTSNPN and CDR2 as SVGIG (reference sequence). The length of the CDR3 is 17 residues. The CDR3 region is CAWSLPGHRGRNYGYTF. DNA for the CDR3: TGTGCCTGGAGTCTCCCGGGGCACAGGGGGCGCAACTATGGCTACACCTTC.

In DNA form, the CDR3 reads TGTGCCAGCAGCCACACCAGGGAGACCCAGTACTTC. Translated: CASSHTRETQYF. The gene calls are TRBV12-3 or TRBV12-4 and TRBJ2-5; D gene unclear. The CDR3 is made up of 12 amino acids. V was shortened by 6 bases and J by 5 bases, with 10 bases between the two germline ends.

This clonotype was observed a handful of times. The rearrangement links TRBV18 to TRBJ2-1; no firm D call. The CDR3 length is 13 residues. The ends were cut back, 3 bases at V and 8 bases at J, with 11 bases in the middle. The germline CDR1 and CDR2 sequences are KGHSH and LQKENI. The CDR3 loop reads CASSPPTIDEQFF. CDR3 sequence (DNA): TGTGCCAGCTCACCGCCGACAATCGATGAGCAGTTCTTC.

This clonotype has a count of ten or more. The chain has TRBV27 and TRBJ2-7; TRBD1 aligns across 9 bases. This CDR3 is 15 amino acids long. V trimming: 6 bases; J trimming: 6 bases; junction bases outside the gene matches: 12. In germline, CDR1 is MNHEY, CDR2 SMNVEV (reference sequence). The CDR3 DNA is TGTGCCAGCAGCCCCGCGGGACAGGGTTTGGTCGAGCAGTACTTC. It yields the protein CASSPAGQGLVEQYF.

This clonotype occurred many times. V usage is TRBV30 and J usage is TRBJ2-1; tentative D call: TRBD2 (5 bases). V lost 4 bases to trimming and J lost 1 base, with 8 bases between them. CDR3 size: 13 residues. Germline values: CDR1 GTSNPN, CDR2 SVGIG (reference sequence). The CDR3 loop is CAWTRGSYNEQFF. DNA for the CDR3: TGTGCCTGGACCCGGGGTTCCTACAATGAGCAGTTCTTC.

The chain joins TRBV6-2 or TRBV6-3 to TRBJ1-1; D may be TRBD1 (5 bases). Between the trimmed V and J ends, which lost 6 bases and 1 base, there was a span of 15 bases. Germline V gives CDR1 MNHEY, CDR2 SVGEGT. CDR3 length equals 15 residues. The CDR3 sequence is CASRPGTFRNTEAFF. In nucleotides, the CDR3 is TGTGCCAGCAGGCCCGGGACTTTCCGGAACACTGAAGCTTTCTTT.

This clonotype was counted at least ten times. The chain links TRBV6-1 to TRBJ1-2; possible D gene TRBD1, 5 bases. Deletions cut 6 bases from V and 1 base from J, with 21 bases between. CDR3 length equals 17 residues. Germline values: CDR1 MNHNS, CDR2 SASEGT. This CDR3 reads CASRPVTGTSNNYGYTF. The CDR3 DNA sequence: TGTGCCAGCAGGCCAGTCACCGGGACTTCAAATAACTATGGCTACACCTTC.

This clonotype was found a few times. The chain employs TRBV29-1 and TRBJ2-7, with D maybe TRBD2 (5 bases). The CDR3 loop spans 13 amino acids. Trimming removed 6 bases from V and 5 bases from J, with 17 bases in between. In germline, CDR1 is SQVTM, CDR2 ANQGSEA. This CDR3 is CSVPLPGSHEQYF. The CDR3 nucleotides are TGCAGCGTCCCATTACCGGGGAGCCACGAGCAGTACTTC.

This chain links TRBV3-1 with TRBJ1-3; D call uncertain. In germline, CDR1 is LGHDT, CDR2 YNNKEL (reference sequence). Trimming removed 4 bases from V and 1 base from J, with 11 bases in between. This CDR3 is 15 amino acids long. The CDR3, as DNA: TGTGCCAGCAGCCGAGTCGTGAAGTCTGGAAACACCATATATTTT. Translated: CASSRVVKSGNTIYF. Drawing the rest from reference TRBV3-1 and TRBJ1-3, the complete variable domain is DTAVSQTPKYLVTQMGNDKSIKCEQNLGHDTMYWYKQDSKKFLKIMFSYNNKELIINETVPNRFSPKSPDKAHLNLHINSLELGDSAVYFCASSRVVKSGNTIYFGEGSWLTVV.

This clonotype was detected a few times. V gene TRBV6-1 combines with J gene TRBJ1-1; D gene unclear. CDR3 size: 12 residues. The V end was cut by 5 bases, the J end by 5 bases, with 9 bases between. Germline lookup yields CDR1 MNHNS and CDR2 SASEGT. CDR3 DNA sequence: TGTGCCAGCAGTATCCCTTGGACTGAAGCTTTCTTT. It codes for CASSIPWTEAFF.

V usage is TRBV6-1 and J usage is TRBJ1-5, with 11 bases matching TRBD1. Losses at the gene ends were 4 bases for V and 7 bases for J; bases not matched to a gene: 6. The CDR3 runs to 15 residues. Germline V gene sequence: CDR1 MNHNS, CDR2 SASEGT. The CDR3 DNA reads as TGTGCCAGCAGTGGTTGGACAGGGGGCGCCCAGCCCCAGCATTTT. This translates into CASSGWTGGAQPQHF.

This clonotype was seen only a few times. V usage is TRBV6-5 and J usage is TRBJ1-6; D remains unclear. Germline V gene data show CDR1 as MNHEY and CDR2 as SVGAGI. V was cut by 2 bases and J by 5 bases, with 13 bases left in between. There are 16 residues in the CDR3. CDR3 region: CASSYGRYSNNSPLHF. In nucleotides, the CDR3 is TGTGCCAGCAGTTACGGGAGGTACAGCAATAATTCACCCCTCCACTTT.

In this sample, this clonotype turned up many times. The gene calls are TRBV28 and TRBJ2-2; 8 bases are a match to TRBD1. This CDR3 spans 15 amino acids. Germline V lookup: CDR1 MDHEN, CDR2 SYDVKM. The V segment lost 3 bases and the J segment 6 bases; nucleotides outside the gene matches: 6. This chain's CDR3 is CASSLAGGFAGELFF. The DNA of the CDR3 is TGTGCCAGCAGTTTGGCAGGGGGCTTTGCCGGGGAGCTGTTTTTT.

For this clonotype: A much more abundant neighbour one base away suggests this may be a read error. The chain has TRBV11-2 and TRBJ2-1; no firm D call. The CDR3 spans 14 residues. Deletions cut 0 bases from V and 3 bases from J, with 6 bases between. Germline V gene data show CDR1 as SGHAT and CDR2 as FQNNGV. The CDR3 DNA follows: TGTGCCAGCAGCTTAGACTTCTTCTACAATGAGCAGTTCTTC. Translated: CASSLDFFYNEQFF.

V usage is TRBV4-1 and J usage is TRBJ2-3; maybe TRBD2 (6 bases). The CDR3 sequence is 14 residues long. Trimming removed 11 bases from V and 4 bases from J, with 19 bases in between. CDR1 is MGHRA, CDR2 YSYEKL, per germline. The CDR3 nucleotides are TGCGCCGTCGGAGGCGGGATAGGTGCAGATACGCAGTATTTT. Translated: CAVGGGIGADTQYF.

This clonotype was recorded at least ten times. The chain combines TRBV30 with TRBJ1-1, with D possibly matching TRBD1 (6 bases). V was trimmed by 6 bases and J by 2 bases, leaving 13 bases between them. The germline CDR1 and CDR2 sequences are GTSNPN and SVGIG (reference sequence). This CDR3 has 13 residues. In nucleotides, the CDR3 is TGTGCCTGTACTACAGGGCCAAACACTGAAGCTTTCTTT. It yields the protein CACTTGPNTEAFF.

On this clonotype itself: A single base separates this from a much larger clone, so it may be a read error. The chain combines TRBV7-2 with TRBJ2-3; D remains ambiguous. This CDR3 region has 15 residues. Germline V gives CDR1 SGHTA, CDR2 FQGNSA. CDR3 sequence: CARSLNSLSADTQYF. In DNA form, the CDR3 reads TGTGCCAGAAGCTTAAACAGCTTATCTGCAGATACGCAGTATTTT.

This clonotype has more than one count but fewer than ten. CDR3 in amino acids: CASRHGNFDLYTDTQYF. The CDR3 DNA reads TGTGCCAGCAGGCACGGAAATTTCGACCTTTACACAGATACGCAGTATTTT. The genes are TRBV7-9 and TRBJ2-3; D unresolved. CDR1 and CDR2 (germline): SEHNR, FQNEAQ (reference sequence). The CDR3 totals 17 residues. Trimming took 6 bases from V and 2 from J, leaving 21 bases between them.

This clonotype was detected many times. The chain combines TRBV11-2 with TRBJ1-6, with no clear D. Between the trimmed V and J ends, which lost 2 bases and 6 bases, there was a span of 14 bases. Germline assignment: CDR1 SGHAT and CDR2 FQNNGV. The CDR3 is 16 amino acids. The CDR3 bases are TGTGCCAGCAGCTTACGCCCGGGAGGCCGTAATTCACCCCTCCACTTT. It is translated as CASSLRPGGRNSPLHF.